Below, one T cell receptor beta chain is given with its context. This clonotype was recorded at least ten times. Its antigen is unknown. No qualities accompany the bases; no much larger clone lies one base away. The treatment or condition label, as the study defines it: live attenuated yellow fever vaccine strain. A standard Ficoll-Paque protocol was used to isolate PBMCs from peripheral blood. Dynabeads CD4 and CD8 positive selection kits were used to isolate CD4 and CD8 T-cell fractions. RNA was extracted with TriZol from bulk PBMCs, CD4 and CD8 fractions, and dextramer-positive and dextramer-negative fractions. Synthesis of TCR cDNA relied on 5'RACE template switching, a step that introduced a universal primer site along with unique molecular identifiers. cDNA synthesis was primed from both the TCR alpha and TCR beta constant segments. Library amplification involved two PCR steps, and the second step added sample barcodes and sequencing adapters. Sequencing of the libraries was done on either Illumina HiSeq 2500 (2x100 bp) or NovaSeq (2x150 bp). Turning to the authors' computational methods: Reads were demultiplexed and collapsed into UMI consensus sequences with MIGEC, and V(D)J alignment was performed with MiXCR. Using edgeR on replicate PBMC samples, clonotypes were called vaccine-responding if FDR was below 0.01 and the log2 fold change was above 5 up to day 15. Each bulk clonotype was labeled CD4 or CD8 based on which sequenced repertoire, CD4 or CD8, contained the clonotype at higher abundance. TCRdb trimmed public reads at Q25 via fastp, called clones via MiXCR and kept in-frame beta chains. Rows with a matching CDR3 protein are joined into one entry that keeps the most common DNA and genes. What appears here as the V and J calls and clone size reflects TCRdb's work, not the paper's. The sample data list around 140,000 distinct CDR3 sequences, and roughly 8.2% of these were observed just once. The ten largest clones add up to about 0.73% of the sample.

The sample originates from a study of T cells after yellow fever vaccination (dated by TCRdb to the late 2010s). Concerning the study at large: The SMART-Seq v4 Ultra Low Input RNA kit was used to prepare libraries from fractions with low cell numbers. Two healthy male donors, one aged 18 to 30 and one aged 30 to 40 years, made up the cohort. Blood samples were taken at several timepoints before and after primary and secondary immunization, and bulk PBMC replicates and cell subsets were isolated. Bulk TCR alpha and beta repertoires were sequenced longitudinally to track T-cell clones before and after primary and booster YFV17D yellow fever vaccination. The paper's findings and limits, for the study overall: A small share of clonotypes was detected in both CD4 and CD8 compartments, with the overlap likely arising from convergent recombination. Computational filtering was required because FACS-sorted repertoires could contain abundant contaminating clonotypes from the bulk population. After the booster, most of the clones that had expanded following primary vaccination were detected again (about 95% of CD4 and around 88% of CD8), which suggests that memory was broadly maintained. The study included only two donors, which limits how far the findings can be generalized. The secondary T-cell response was weaker than the primary response but faster, peaking on day 5 instead of day 15.

Via the germline V gene (reference sequence), CDR1 is DFQATT and CDR2 SNEGSKA. The CDR3 runs 12 amino acids, cysteine and phenylalanine included. This entry keeps only the CDR3 DNA: 36 bases, framed from base 1. Trimming takes 5 bases off V and 15 bases off J; junction bases not matched to a gene: 12. The TCR was taken from a man aged 25 to 45 who received the YFV17D yellow fever vaccine. Sequenced here: CD4+ T cells sorted from PBMCs, sampled 5 days after the yellow fever booster vaccination. The sequence is built from TRBV20-1 and TRBJ2-1; TRBD2 fits 8 bases in the junction. The DNA reads as follows: TGCAGTGCTGGACCACTTAGCGGGACTCCGTTCTTC. Its protein reads: CSAGPLSGTPFF.